This TCR beta chain was found in a study of blood T cell repertoires in COVID-19. Study as a whole: Acute and convalescent COVID-19 specimens originated in the United States, Italy and Spain. Nucleic acid was either cDNA or gDNA, and it came from T cells, B-cell-depleted T cells, or PBMCs.

The CDR3 has 16 residues. V gave up 1 base and J gave up 5 bases, with 15 bases separating them. Germline V lookup: CDR1 SGHAT, CDR2 FQDESV (reference sequence). Original processing notes: Reference gene primer amplification gave estimated nucleated cell counts. Here immunoSEQ multiplex PCR was the method, and the copy in TCRdb shows in-frame clones only, minus some. V, J and clone size are those of that table, while D and trimming were read from the DNA. Of fewer than 300,000 clones listed, about 76% were seen once; the top ten hold just under 3%. The chain has TRBV11-1 and TRBJ1-5, with a tentative D call TRBD1 (6 bases). The TCR comes from a woman aged 60-70 years with active or convalescent COVID-19. The sequenced sample consisted of peripheral blood. The CDR3 spells CASSLGAGAGDQPQHF. The CDR3 DNA reads TGTGCCAGCAGCTTAGGAGCGGGGGCTGGTGATCAGCCCCAGCATTTT.